This T cell receptor beta chain was documented in a study of cytomegalovirus exposure and HLA in healthy donors. The study, taken as a whole, reports: In vitro checks showed that three CMV-associated chains really do target CMV antigens. Altogether, 160 or so TCR beta chains were recorded as cytomegalovirus-associated. With later analysis, a missense DCLRE1C variant became linked to TCR beta V- and J-gene trimming. The majority of CMV-associated TCR beta chains were reported as apparently HLA-restricted in a later analysis.

The PCR used 60 Vbeta and 13 Jbeta primers. Only in-frame clones appear in the TCRdb table, and some are missing; sequencing was by immunoSEQ multiplex PCR. This sample has around 130,000 clones, with approximately 80% found just once. CDR3 size: 16 residues. On this clone itself: Its target is unknown.

The receptor was derived from a woman in her thirties or forties in good health and CMV-seropositive. Specimen: PBMCs. The V gene is TRBV12-2, the J gene TRBJ2-6; the DNA was not compared with TRBD2, the D call given in the table. TRBV12-2 counts as a pseudogene. CDR3 residues: CASRLARSSGANVLTF. Written as DNA, the CDR3 is TGTGCAAGTCGCTTAGCGCGGAGTTCTGGGGCCAACGTCCTGACTTTC.